This T cell receptor beta chain emerged from a study of blood T cell repertoires in COVID-19. Study context: Some COVID-19 samples were acute and others convalescent; all came from the United States, Italy and Spain. The analysed material was cDNA or gDNA that came from T cells, B-cell-depleted T cells, or PBMCs.

Participant ages covered about 18 to 89 years across 20 to 30 US areas. This CDR3 spans 14 amino acids. Per the original methods: Researchers report that nucleated cell counts were estimated from reference gene primer amplification. The protocol was immunoSEQ multiplex PCR, while the TCRdb copy is restricted to in-frame clones and leaves out a portion. The D gene and trimming were derived from the DNA, and the V and J assignments and clone size from that table. The sample has over 300,000 clones; approximately 87% are singletons. This sequence joins TRBV1 and TRBJ1-2. TRBV1 represents a pseudogene. Specimen: PBMCs or T cells enriched from blood (not recorded which). The clonotype was recovered from a woman in her twenties or thirties with acute COVID-19. The CDR3: CTSSLEAANYGYTF. CDR3 bases: TGCACCAGCAGCCTCGAGGCCGCTAACTATGGCTACACCTTC.